These T cell receptor beta chains were read from a single sample in a study of beta chain features in type 1 diabetes. Using immunoSEQ multiplex PCR, the repertoire was profiled, and TCRdb retains in-frame clones only, with some absent. Of nearly 700,000 clones listed, 10% to 15% are singletons. Sequences were obtained from naive CD4+ T cells from blood. The receptor source for this set is a man younger than 35 with type 1 diabetes. The CDR3 runs from the conserved cysteine through the conserved F or W. The D gene is left open where the match is weak. Clone size is not always given. Where it is, it says once, few, many or a class for expanded clones.

TGTGCCAGCACTGAGGGAGGAGGGGCTGGTCAGCCCCAGCATTTT	CASTEGGGAGQPQHF	NA	TRBV6-1	TRBJ1-5	few
TGTGCCATCAGTGAAGGAGTTGGTTTTGGTGGCTACACCTTC	CAISEGVGFGGYTF	NA	TRBV10-3	TRBJ1-2	NA
TGTGCCAGCAGCCCAAGGGCGTACGGTGCCAACGTCCTGACTTTC	CASSPRAYGANVLTF	NA	TRBV7-9	TRBJ2-6	NA
TGTGCCATCAGTCAACTTGGGTACGAGCAGTACTTC	CAISQLGYEQYF	NA	TRBV10-3	TRBJ2-7	few
TGTGCCAGCGCTGCGGAAGGGGCGGCGTCTGAAGCTTTCTTT	CASAAEGAASEAFF	NA	TRBV2	TRBJ1-1	NA
TGTGCCTGGAGTTTGGGTAGCGGGTTTTCATCAGATACGCAGTATTTT	CAWSLGSGFSSDTQYF	TRBD2	TRBV30	TRBJ2-3	few
TGTGCCAGCACTACCAGTGCTCCGGGGGAGACCCAGTACTTC	CASTTSAPGETQYF	NA	TRBV2	TRBJ2-5	few
TGTGCCAGCAGTTTAGCCCGGGACAGGGTCCACGAGCAGTACTTC	CASSLARDRVHEQYF	TRBD1	TRBV7-9	TRBJ2-7	NA
TGTGCCAGCAGCCTAGGGCTTTTCCGTACAGATACGCAGTATTTT	CASSLGLFRTDTQYF	NA	TRBV7-8	TRBJ2-3	few
TGCGCCAGCAGCCTAGAGGCCAGCTACGAGCAGTACTTC	CASSLEASYEQYF	NA	TRBV5-1	TRBJ2-7	few
TGTGCCAGCAGCCTACAGGGGGCGATTGGCACTGAAGCTTTCTTT	CASSLQGAIGTEAFF	TRBD1	TRBV7-9	TRBJ1-1	NA
TGTGCCAGCAGTGCCTATCCCCTCGGCGGGGACGGCTACACCTTC	CASSAYPLGGDGYTF	NA	TRBV6-1	TRBJ1-2	few
TGTGCCAGTCAGGCCTCACCGGGGGGCGAGCAGTACTTC	CASQASPGGEQYF	TRBD2	TRBV6-1	TRBJ2-7	NA
TGCAGCGTTGAGGGGGTAGGAGACTATGGCTACACCTTC	CSVEGVGDYGYTF	NA	TRBV29-1	TRBJ1-2	few
TGTGCCAGCAGGCCACCCGACAGTCGCAGCACCGGGGAGCTGTTTTTT	CASRPPDSRSTGELFF	NA	TRBV7-9	TRBJ2-2	NA
TGTGCCAGCAGCGTAGTGGCCAGGGGGCCTGGCTACACCTTC	CASSVVARGPGYTF	TRBD1	TRBV9	TRBJ1-2	NA
TGCGCCAGCAGCTTGAGACCTGAAGAGCAGTACTTC	CASSLRPEEQYF	NA	TRBV5-1	TRBJ2-7	NA
TGCGCCAGCAGCTGGAGGCCAGGGCGGACAGATACGCAGTATTTT	CASSWRPGRTDTQYF	NA	TRBV5-1	TRBJ2-3	NA
TGTGCGACTAGGGGGCGTACAGATACGCAGTATTTT	CATRGRTDTQYF	NA	TRBV19	TRBJ2-3	few
TGCAGCGTTGAAACGCAGGGACGGGCAGATACGCAGTATTTT	CSVETQGRADTQYF	NA	TRBV29-1	TRBJ2-3	few
TGTGCCAGCAGCTTCGTCTCAGGGAAAAATTCACCCCTCCACTTT	CASSFVSGKNSPLHF	NA	TRBV11-3	TRBJ1-6	NA
TGTGCCAGCAGCCAAGATCAGGGGGCAGGGACTGAAGCTTTCTTT	CASSQDQGAGTEAFF	TRBD1	TRBV4-2	TRBJ1-1	NA
TGTGCCAGCACAGCCGGGCGGGTTCGCCCCGGGGAGCTGTTTTTT	CASTAGRVRPGELFF	NA	TRBV6-6	TRBJ2-2	once
TGCGCCAGCAGCTTGGAGCCGGACACTGAAGCTTTCTTT	CASSLEPDTEAFF	NA	TRBV5-1	TRBJ1-1	few
TGTGCCACCAGCAGACAGGGGGCCATCTACAATGAGCAGTTCTTC	CATSRQGAIYNEQFF	TRBD1	TRBV15	TRBJ2-1	few
TGTGCCAGCAGTGAGGAGTCCCAGGGGTGGGAAAAACTGTTTTTT	CASSEESQGWEKLFF	NA	TRBV2	TRBJ1-4	NA
TGCGCCAGCAGCTTGGATAGTCCGAACACTGAAGCTTTCTTT	CASSLDSPNTEAFF	NA	TRBV5-1	TRBJ1-1	few
TGTGCCAGCAGCTTAGATGTGGGGGGCACAGATACGCAGTATTTT	CASSLDVGGTDTQYF	NA	TRBV11-3	TRBJ2-3	few
TGTGCCAGCAGTTCCCATCTGAATGACCACGAGCAGTACTTC	CASSSHLNDHEQYF	NA	TRBV27	TRBJ2-7	NA
TGTGCCAGCAGCCTCCGGTTTACCGAGGGAGCCCTCTCCTACGAGCAGTACTTC	CASSLRFTEGALSYEQYF	NA	TRBV7-9	TRBJ2-7	few
TGTGCCAGTAGTATAGGGGTAGGGACAGCAACAGATACGCAGTATTTT	CASSIGVGTATDTQYF	TRBD1	TRBV19	TRBJ2-3	NA
TGTGCCAGCTCATCAGGGGTGGGGACAGGGGCCCACTCTGGGGCCAACGTCCTGACTTTC	CASSSGVGTGAHSGANVLTF	TRBD1	TRBV18	TRBJ2-6	NA
TGTGCCAGCAGATTCGCCCATACGGAAGCTTTCTTT	CASRFAHTEAFF	NA	TRBV28	TRBJ1-1	few
TGTGCCAGCACCACATTGGGGACAGGGGAGGGCTACACCTTC	CASTTLGTGEGYTF	TRBD1	TRBV27	TRBJ1-2	NA
TGTGCCTGGAGTGTACTCCCGGGCCTCCCTGTTCAGCAGTACTTC	CAWSVLPGLPVQQYF	NA	TRBV30	TRBJ2-7	few
TGTGCCAGCAGCCAGGGACTAGCGGGGCAGGCCCAGTACTTC	CASSQGLAGQAQYF	TRBD2	TRBV11-3	TRBJ2-5	few
TGTGCCAGCAGTTTAGACAGGCCGGGTTCACCCCTCCACTTT	CASSLDRPGSPLHF	NA	TRBV6-5	TRBJ1-6	few
TGTGCCAGCAGCTGGGACAACTACGAGCAGTACTTC	CASSWDNYEQYF	NA	TRBV13	TRBJ2-7	NA
TGCGCCAGCAGCCACGGGACGGGGGAAGAGACCCAGTACTTC	CASSHGTGEETQYF	NA	TRBV5-1	TRBJ2-5	NA
TGTGCCAGCTCACCCACTAAGGGGACAGCGGGAGGTTACGAGCAGTACTTC	CASSPTKGTAGGYEQYF	TRBD2	TRBV18	TRBJ2-7	few
TGTGCCAGCAGTGACCCTGTCCTAGCGGGGGGAACAGATACGCAGTATTTT	CASSDPVLAGGTDTQYF	TRBD2	TRBV6-1	TRBJ2-3	few
TGTGCCAGCAGTCCGACACAGGGGAGCGGGGAAAAACTGTTTTTT	CASSPTQGSGEKLFF	TRBD1	TRBV6-5	TRBJ1-4	NA
TGTGCCTGGAGTTCTCGGGCAAATCAGCCCCAGCATTTT	CAWSSRANQPQHF	NA	TRBV30	TRBJ1-5	NA
TGTGCCAGCAGCTTGTTCGGCCTAGCCCCCGAGTCGGAGCAGTTCTTC	CASSLFGLAPESEQFF	NA	TRBV5-6	TRBJ2-1	few
TGTGCCAGCAGTTTCTCCGGGACAATCTTCTACGAGCAGTACTTC	CASSFSGTIFYEQYF	NA	TRBV6-6	TRBJ2-7	few
TGTGCCAGCAGCCAAGAGGAAGGGCCCCAGCATTTT	CASSQEEGPQHF	NA	TRBV14	TRBJ1-5	few